This TCR beta chain was obtained from a study of beta chain features in type 1 diabetes. Study-wide points: When Type 1 diabetes patients were examined, their TCRB CDR3s proved moderately but significantly shorter in all four CD4+ subsets. A cDNA-based sequencing approach could over-represent cells with high TCR expression.

As for this clone: The antigen is not known.

Every bit of the isolated RNA underwent reverse transcription, so sequencing read expressed TCRB transcripts. Data came from immunoSEQ multiplex PCR; TCRdb stores just in-frame clones and leaves some out. Among around 710,000 clones listed, around 12% were seen once. Germline CDR1 reads SGHTA; CDR2 reads FQGNSA. The V end lost 2 bases, the J end lost 2 bases, and 13 bases lay between the germline ends. This CDR3 spans 16 amino acids. This TCR was recovered from a man under 40 with type 1 diabetes. This chain uses TRBV7-2 with TRBJ1-3; D is perhaps TRBD1 (6 bases). Sample: naive CD4+ T cells from blood. The CDR3 nucleotides read TGTGCCAGCAGCTTACCTACAGGGACGACTGGAAACACCATATATTTT. It translates to CASSLPTGTTGNTIYF.